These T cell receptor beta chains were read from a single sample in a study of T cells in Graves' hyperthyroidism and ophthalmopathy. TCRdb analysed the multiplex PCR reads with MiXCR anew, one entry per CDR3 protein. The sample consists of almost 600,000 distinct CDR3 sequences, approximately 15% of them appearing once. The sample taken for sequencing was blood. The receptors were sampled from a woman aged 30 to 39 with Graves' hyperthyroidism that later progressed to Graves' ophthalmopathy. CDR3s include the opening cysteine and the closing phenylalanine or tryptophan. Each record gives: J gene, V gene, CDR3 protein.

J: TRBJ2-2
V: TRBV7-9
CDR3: CASSLNPPPNTGELFF

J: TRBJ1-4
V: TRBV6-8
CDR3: CASSYGSDVGVPEKLFF

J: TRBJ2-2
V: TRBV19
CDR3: CASSIYGQGARELFF

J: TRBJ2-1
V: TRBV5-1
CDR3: CASSLAAWDEQFF

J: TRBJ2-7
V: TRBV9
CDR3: CASSPYGGGRATYEQYF

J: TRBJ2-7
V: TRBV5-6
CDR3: CASSAHLAGTYEQYF

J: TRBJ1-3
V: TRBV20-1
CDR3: CSANTGLSGNTIYF

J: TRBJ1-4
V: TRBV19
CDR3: CASSIIATNEKLFF

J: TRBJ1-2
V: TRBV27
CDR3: CASSLSTGRDGYTF

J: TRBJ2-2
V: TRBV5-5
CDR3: CASSSRTGSSGELFF

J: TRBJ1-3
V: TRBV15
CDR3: CATSTSVGAGDTIYF

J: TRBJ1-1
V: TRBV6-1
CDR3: CASSEPIINSGDITEAFF

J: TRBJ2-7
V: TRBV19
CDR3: CASTQREPYEQYF

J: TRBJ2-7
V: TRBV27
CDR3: CASSGTSEAPGGGYEQYF

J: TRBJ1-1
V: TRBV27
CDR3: CASSLIGGVSEAFF

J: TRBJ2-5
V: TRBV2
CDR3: CASMVQPGSGYF

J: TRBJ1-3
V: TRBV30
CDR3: CAFNVGNTIYF

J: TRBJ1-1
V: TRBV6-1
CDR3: CASITGGGPNTEAFF

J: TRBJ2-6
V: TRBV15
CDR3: CATSTDSSGANVLTF

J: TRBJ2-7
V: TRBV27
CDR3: CASSRGTVSYEQYF

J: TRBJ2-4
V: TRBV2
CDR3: CASSELGNIQYF

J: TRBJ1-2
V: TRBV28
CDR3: CASNEDREMYGYTF

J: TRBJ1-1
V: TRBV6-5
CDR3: CASSFGAPTEAFF

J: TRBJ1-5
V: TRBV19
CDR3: CASRAGAVFSNQPQHF

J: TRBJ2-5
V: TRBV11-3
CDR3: CASRGQNQETQYF

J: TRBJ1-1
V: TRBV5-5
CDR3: CASSLGGGHPEAFF

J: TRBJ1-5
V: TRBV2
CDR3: CASSRLSSNQPQHF

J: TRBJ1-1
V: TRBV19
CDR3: CASSSTGSRNTEAFF

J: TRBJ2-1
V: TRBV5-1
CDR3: CASSSGGISYNEQFF